This TCR beta chain was sequenced during a study of cytomegalovirus exposure and HLA in healthy donors. The germline V and J ends were trimmed by 0 bases and 4 bases, with 15 bases remaining between them. Germline CDR1 is LGHNA and CDR2 is YNFKEQ. The CDR3 has 16 residues. This clone was picked up a small number of times. Its antigen remains unidentified. PCR involved 60 Vbeta and 13 Jbeta primers. Profiled with immunoSEQ multiplex PCR; TCRdb holds only in-frame clones, not every one. The sample lists about 150,000 clones, 78% occurring once. General study results and limits: In a later analysis, TCR beta V- and J-gene trimming was associated with a missense DCLRE1C variant.

Sequencing input: PBMCs. This receptor was obtained from a woman aged 45-65 years in good health and CMV-seropositive. The rearrangement joins TRBV4-2 to TRBJ1-2; D is uncertain. CDR3 bases: TGTGCCAGCAGCCAAGAGGGTCAAGGGAGCGGCTATGGCTACACCTTC. Amino acids: CASSQEGQGSGYGYTF.